This T cell receptor (beta chain) was sequenced during a study of shared clonotypes between healthy human individuals. Looking at the study overall: Donor composition was a couple of women and a few men, aged 18 to 49.

Turning to this clone: Antigen unknown.

The assay was carried out at the deep level. TCRdb's table, derived via immunoSEQ multiplex PCR, lists solely in-frame clones and lacks some. The data show hundreds of thousands of clones, 74% seen once. General observations from the study: Naive subsets usually exceeded memory subsets in estimated richness.

The sequence was obtained from a woman aged 25-40 years in good health. Sequencing used memory CD4+ T cells sorted from blood. As to subset: CD45RA-negative fraction.

The CDR3 protein is CASSRPGLEMSETQYF. The DNA for the CDR3 is TGTGCCAGCAGCCGGCCGGGACTAGAGATGTCAGAGACCCAGTACTTC. The rearrangement joins TRBV7-2 to TRBJ2-5; TRBD2 aligns across 8 bases. The CDR3 consists of 16 residues. Trimming took 5 bases from V and 4 from J; bases not matched to a gene: 12. Germline lookup yields CDR1 SGHTA and CDR2 FQGNSA.